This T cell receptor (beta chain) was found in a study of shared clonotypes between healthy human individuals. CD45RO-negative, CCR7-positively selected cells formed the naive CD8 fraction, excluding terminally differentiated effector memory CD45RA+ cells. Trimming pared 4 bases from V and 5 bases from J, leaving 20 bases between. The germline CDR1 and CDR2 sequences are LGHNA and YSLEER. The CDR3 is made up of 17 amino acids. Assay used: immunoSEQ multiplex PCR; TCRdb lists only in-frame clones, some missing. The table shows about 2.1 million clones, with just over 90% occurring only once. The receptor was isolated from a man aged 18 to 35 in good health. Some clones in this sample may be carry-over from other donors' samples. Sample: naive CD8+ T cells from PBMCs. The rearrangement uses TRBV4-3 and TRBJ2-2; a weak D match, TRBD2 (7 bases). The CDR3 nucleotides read TGCGCCAGCAGCCCTAGAGGGGGTCGCGGGAGTACCGGGGAGCTGTTTTTT. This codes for CASSPRGGRGSTGELFF.